The present entry profiles one T cell receptor (beta chain) with its context. Measured with immunoSEQ multiplex PCR; TCRdb has only the in-frame clones, and not every one. The sample consists of fewer than 200,000 clones, about four fifths of them appearing once. This entry belongs to a study of blood T cell repertoires in COVID-19. Study in general: The analysed material was cDNA or gDNA that came from T cells, B-cell-depleted T cells, or PBMCs.

Germline V lookup: CDR1 SGHRS, CDR2 YFSETQ. V gave up 5 bases and J gave up 3 bases; unmatched junction bases: 6. The CDR3 sequence is 14 residues long. The chain has TRBV5-1 and TRBJ2-3, with TRBD1 matching 7 bases. The source material was PBMCs or T cells enriched from blood (not recorded which). The source of this sequence is a woman between 25 and 40 years old who had been exposed to COVID-19. CDR3 DNA sequence: TGCGCCAGCAGTTGGGACAGTCGAACAGATACGCAGTATTTT. Its protein is CASSWDSRTDTQYF.